A selection of T cell receptor beta chains follows, all from one sample in a study of CD8+ T cells in alopecia areata. Clones were read by immunoSEQ multiplex PCR, and TCRdb kept only the in-frame ones, dropping some. The sample lists 140,000 or so clones, 62% seen once, with around 34% in the top ten. Sequencing was carried out using CD8+ T cells sorted from blood. The receptors were sampled from a human donor in good health. Both conserved end residues are part of each CDR3. D genes are given only for firm matches. The size of a clone is reported for some rows only, either as once, few or many, or as a class for expanded clones.

j_call d_call v_call clone_size cdr3_aa cdr3_nt
TRBJ2-1 TRBD2 TRBV23-1 few CASSQSSGSSNEQFF TGCGCCAGCAGTCAAAGTAGCGGGAGCTCCAATGAGCAGTTCTTC
TRBJ2-1 NA TRBV23-1 NA CASEPLAWYPRQFF TGCGCCAGCGAGCCCCTAGCGTGGTATCCTAGACAGTTCTTC
TRBJ1-1 TRBD1 TRBV27 NA CASSSGTANTEAFF TGTGCCAGCAGTTCCGGGACAGCGAACACTGAAGCTTTCTTT
TRBJ2-2 NA TRBV28 NA CTCSGVNTGELFF TGTACTTGTAGCGGAGTAAACACCGGGGAGCTGTTTTTT
TRBJ2-2 NA TRBV25-1 NA CASSVRSGLGTGELFF TGTGCCAGCAGTGTCCGATCAGGGTTGGGCACCGGGGAGCTGTTTTTT
TRBJ1-2 TRBD1 TRBV29-1 NA CSAKGAGYTF TGCAGCGCTAAGGGGGCTGGCTACACCTTC
TRBJ1-4 TRBD1 TRBV7-9 NA CASSLSTGGRTNEKLFF TGTGCCAGCAGCTTATCCACAGGGGGTAGGACTAATGAAAAACTGTTTTTT
TRBJ2-1 TRBD2 TRBV4-1 NA CASSLSLRTSGPYNEQFF TGCGCCAGCAGCCTGTCCCTTAGGACTAGCGGACCCTACAATGAGCAGTTCTTC
TRBJ2-1 NA TRBV29-1 NA CSVVTPSYNEQFF TGCAGCGTTGTTACCCCCTCCTACAATGAGCAGTTCTTC
TRBJ2-7 NA TRBV7-9 NA CASSLEPNEQYF TGTGCCAGCAGCTTAGAGCCTAACGAGCAGTACTTC
TRBJ2-6 NA TRBV29-1 few CSVFPDSSGANVLTF TGCAGCGTCTTCCCGGACAGCTCTGGGGCCAACGTCCTGACTTTC
TRBJ1-1 NA TRBV13 once CASSSSMGGNTEAFF TGTGCCAGCAGCTCATCGATGGGGGGGAACACTGAAGCTTTCTTT
TRBJ2-5 TRBD2 TRBV6-5 NA CASSTTSGTVEQYF TGTGCCAGCAGTACGACTAGCGGGACGGTTGAGCAGTACTTC
TRBJ1-4 NA TRBV29-1 NA CSVLIESLFF TGCAGCGTCCTAATTGAATCTCTGTTTTTT
TRBJ2-7 NA TRBV6-5 NA CASSYGGLDEQYF TGTGCCAGCAGTTACGGGGGATTAGACGAGCAGTACTTC
TRBJ2-1 TRBD2 TRBV7-9 NA CASSLVGTSEYNEQFF TGTGCCAGCAGCTTAGTCGGGACTAGCGAGTACAATGAGCAGTTCTTC
TRBJ1-2 NA TRBV9 NA CASSPQTGGSYGYTF TGTGCCAGCAGCCCCCAAACGGGGGGCAGCTATGGCTACACCTTC
TRBJ2-1 NA TRBV15 NA CATSSEGLASNEQFF TGTGCCACCAGCAGCGAGGGCCTCGCTTCCAATGAGCAGTTCTTC
TRBJ2-7 NA TRBV27 many CASRGPGRRRTGNYEQYF TGTGCCAGCAGGGGGCCTGGCAGACGTCGGACTGGGAACTACGAGCAGTACTTC
TRBJ2-4 TRBD2 TRBV27 NA CASGEGVANIQYF TGTGCCAGCGGGGAGGGTGTCGCCAACATTCAGTACTTC
TRBJ1-2 NA TRBV7-8 once CASSPAAGGYTF TGTGCCAGCAGCCCCGCAGCCGGGGGCTACACCTTC
TRBJ2-3 TRBD1 TRBV7-2 NA CASSGTGGYDTQYF TGTGCCAGCAGCGGGACAGGGGGCTACGATACGCAGTATTTT
TRBJ2-3 NA TRBV9 NA CASSPAGDTQYF TGTGCCAGCAGCCCCGCCGGAGATACGCAGTATTTT
TRBJ1-2 NA TRBV7-9 NA CASSPGTVVHYGYTF TGTGCCAGCAGCCCCGGGACCGTCGTTCACTATGGCTACACCTTC
TRBJ2-6 NA TRBV29-1 NA CSVFGRGRSGANVLTF TGCAGCGTTTTCGGACGAGGGAGGTCTGGGGCCAACGTCCTGACTTTC
TRBJ2-2 TRBD2 TRBV15 few CATETAGAAGELFF TGTGCCACCGAGACGGCGGGAGCGGCCGGGGAGCTGTTTTTT
TRBJ2-1 TRBD2 TRBV11-2 NA CASSAGLAGAASYNEQFF TGTGCCAGCAGCGCGGGACTAGCGGGAGCGGCTTCCTACAATGAGCAGTTCTTC
TRBJ2-7 TRBD1 TRBV9 many CASSVGSGTGDYEQYF TGTGCCAGCAGCGTAGGATCTGGGACAGGGGACTACGAGCAGTACTTC
TRBJ1-4 NA TRBV30 NA CAWTENNEKLFF TGTGCCTGGACAGAGAATAATGAAAAACTGTTTTTT
TRBJ2-2 NA TRBV27 NA CASSLSYTGELFF TGTGCCAGCAGTTTAAGTTACACCGGGGAGCTGTTTTTT
TRBJ2-1 NA TRBV29-1 few CSVGGGTYNEQFF TGCAGCGTTGGTGGGGGCACATACAATGAGCAGTTCTTC
TRBJ2-3 NA TRBV7-2 NA CASSPPGATQYF TGTGCCAGCAGCCCTCCGGGGGCTACGCAGTATTTT
TRBJ2-7 NA TRBV30 NA CALFGLNYEQYF TGTGCACTTTTCGGACTCAACTACGAGCAGTACTTC
TRBJ1-3 TRBD1 TRBV6-1 NA CASSEALGQGGNTIYF TGTGCCAGCAGTGAAGCGCTTGGACAGGGTGGAAACACCATATATTTT
TRBJ2-5 TRBD1 TRBV5-6 NA CASSLVGQALQETQYF TGTGCCAGCAGCTTGGTGGGACAGGCGCTCCAAGAGACCCAGTACTTC
TRBJ2-2 NA TRBV27 NA CASSPLTPNTGELFF TGTGCCAGCAGTCCCCTAACTCCGAACACCGGGGAGCTGTTTTTT
TRBJ1-1 TRBD1 TRBV2 NA CASRAGPGQMNTEAFF TGTGCCAGCAGGGCAGGACCGGGACAGATGAACACTGAAGCTTTCTTT
TRBJ2-5 NA TRBV4-1 NA CASSQAPGGQETQYF TGCGCCAGCAGCCAAGCCCCCGGCGGACAAGAGACCCAGTACTTC
TRBJ2-3 NA TRBV6-6 NA CASSYPRQNTDTQYF TGTGCCAGCTCCTACCCTCGGCAAAACACAGATACGCAGTATTTT
TRBJ2-5 NA TRBV6-5 NA CASSPYQADQETQYF TGTGCCAGCAGTCCTTATCAGGCGGACCAAGAGACCCAGTACTTC
TRBJ1-1 NA TRBV29-1 NA CSVGKDVMNTEAFF TGCAGCGTTGGTAAAGACGTAATGAACACTGAAGCTTTCTTT
TRBJ2-2 NA TRBV29-1 few CSVFGRGGAGELFF TGCAGCGTGTTTGGGCGAGGAGGGGCCGGGGAGCTGTTTTTT
TRBJ2-3 NA TRBV27 NA CASSRGGPDTQYF TGTGCCAGCAGTAGGGGGGGACCAGATACGCAGTATTTT
TRBJ2-5 NA TRBV27 few CASSFSSSLQETQYF TGTGCCAGCAGTTTTAGTTCCAGCCTCCAAGAGACCCAGTACTTC
TRBJ2-2 NA TRBV2 NA CASSDAPRRFF TGTGCCAGCAGTGATGCCCCGCGTAGGTTTTTT
TRBJ1-1 TRBD1 TRBV2 NA CASSPGQGTTEAFF TGTGCCAGCTCTCCGGGACAGGGGACCACTGAAGCTTTCTTT
TRBJ2-2 TRBD2 TRBV4-1 NA CASSQDHREGPGELFF TGCGCCAGCAGCCAAGATCACCGGGAGGGTCCCGGGGAGCTGTTTTTT
TRBJ2-5 NA TRBV2 NA CASTLPAYQETQYF TGTGCCAGCACACTCCCAGCGTATCAAGAGACCCAGTACTTC
TRBJ2-1 TRBD2 TRBV6-5 NA CASSSGVEQFF TGTGCCAGTTCTAGCGGGGTTGAGCAGTTCTTC
TRBJ1-3 TRBD1 TRBV27 NA CASSQGAGNTIYF TGTGCCAGCAGTCAGGGGGCTGGAAACACCATATATTTT
TRBJ2-6 NA TRBV2 NA CASSEIPGANVLTF TGTGCCAGCAGTGAAATCCCTGGGGCCAACGTCCTGACTTTC
TRBJ2-5 NA TRBV7-9 once CASSPQLEETQYF TGTGCCAGCAGCCCACAATTGGAAGAGACCCAGTACTTC
TRBJ2-7 TRBD1 TRBV9 NA CASSSDPGTAAYEQYF TGTGCCAGCAGCTCAGACCCCGGGACAGCTGCCTACGAGCAGTACTTC
TRBJ2-7 TRBD1 TRBV25-1 NA CASSAPATGDFTYEQYF TGTGCCAGCAGTGCCCCAGCGACAGGGGATTTTACCTACGAGCAGTACTTC